The 32 T cell receptor beta chains presented below share a single source sample, sequenced in a study of control samples from healthy donors and cancer patients. Sequencing used immunoSEQ multiplex PCR; TCRdb keeps in-frame clones, though not all of them. The sample lists approximately 110,000 clones; roughly 80% were seen once. Input material: blood. The receptors here all came from a woman aged 45-59 years in good health.

The gene calls are TRBV27 and TRBJ2-1, with 7 bases identical to TRBD2. Germline V lookup: CDR1 MNHEY, CDR2 SMNVEV (reference sequence). The V gene end was trimmed by 4 bases and the J gene end by 6 bases; junction bases not matched to a gene: 15. The CDR3 contains 17 residues. CDR3 amino acids: CASSSGLYLPSGNEQFF. CDR3 in DNA: TGTGCCAGCAGTTCGGGACTATATCTCCCGTCGGGCAATGAGCAGTTCTTC.

The chain links TRBV2 to TRBJ2-3; no firm D call. V shed 2 bases and J shed 7 bases, with 7 bases lying between them. Per germline, CDR1 SNHLY and CDR2 FYNNEI. The CDR3 runs 12 residues. The CDR3, as DNA: TGTGCCAGCAGTGAATCCGACTATACGCAGTATTTT. It translates to CASSESDYTQYF.

Points on this clone: Sequence at one end of the junction differs from germline and may be a read error. The CDR3 sequence: CASSVARTSGSQFF. In DNA form, the CDR3 reads TGTGCCAGCAGCGTAGCCAGGACTAGCGGGAGTCAGTTCTTC. V gene TRBV7-2 combines with J gene TRBJ2-1; 13 bases line up with TRBD2. The CDR3 runs 14 residues. The germline V gene encodes CDR1 SGHTA and CDR2 FQGNSA.

This clone was detected only once. The genes are TRBV7-2 and TRBJ2-3, with TRBD1 matching over 8 bases. This CDR3 spans 14 amino acids. Germline lookup yields CDR1 SGHTA and CDR2 FQGNSA. J lost 3 bases, V lost 5 bases, and 4 bases had no gene match. CDR3 bases: TGTGCCAGCAGCACCCGGACAGGGACAGATACGCAGTATTTT. Protein product: CASSTRTGTDTQYF.

This rearrangement joins TRBV18 to TRBJ1-1; D possibly corresponds to TRBD1 (6 bases). This CDR3 comprises 14 residues. Germline V gene lookup returns CDR1 KGHSH and CDR2 LQKENI. Trimming shortened V by 2 bases and J by 3 bases, and 10 bases separated the two germline ends. The CDR3 is CASSPGGRDTEAFF. CDR3 DNA sequence: TGTGCCAGCTCACCAGGGGGCCGGGACACTGAAGCTTTCTTT.

The gene calls are TRBV7-6 and TRBJ1-3; TRBD1 aligns across 9 bases. The CDR3 totals 17 residues. The germline V gene encodes CDR1 SGHVS and CDR2 FNYEAQ. J lost 4 bases, V lost 1 base, and 8 bases had no gene match. The chain's CDR3 is CASSLGPQGARGNTIYF. In DNA, the CDR3 is TGTGCCAGCAGCTTAGGCCCACAGGGGGCGCGAGGAAACACCATATATTTT.

The rearrangement uses TRBV28 and TRBJ2-4, with D perhaps matching TRBD2 (5 bases). This CDR3 has 15 amino acids. Germline V lookup: CDR1 MDHEN, CDR2 SYDVKM. V dropped 2 bases and J dropped 2 bases, with 10 bases sitting between them. In nucleotides, the CDR3 is TGTGCCAGCAGTTTAGGAGGAAGTACCAAAAACATTCAGTACTTC. Translating gives CASSLGGSTKNIQYF. Drawing the rest from reference TRBV28 and TRBJ2-4, the complete variable domain is DVKVTQSSRYLVKRTGEKVFLECVQDMDHENMFWYRQDPGLGLRLIYFSYDVKMKEKGDIPEGYSVSREKKERFSLILESASTNQTSMYLCASSLGGSTKNIQYFGAGTRLSVL.

The rearrangement links TRBV12-5 to TRBJ1-3, with 7 nucleotides matching TRBD1. The CDR3 is made up of 13 amino acids. Germline V gene sequence: CDR1 LGHNT, CDR2 FRNRAP. V was pared by 3 bases and J by 7 bases, with 3 bases of the junction left unmatched. The chain's CDR3 is CASGFDRENTIYF. For the CDR3, the DNA is TGTGCTAGTGGTTTTGACAGGGAGAACACCATATATTTT.

V gene TRBV27 combines with J gene TRBJ2-1; 7 positions agree with TRBD1. The CDR3 consists of 14 residues. Germline lookup yields CDR1 MNHEY and CDR2 SMNVEV (reference sequence). Trimming removed 5 bases from V and 4 bases from J; junction bases left unmatched: 5. The chain's CDR3 is CASSRQGEYNEQFF. For the CDR3, the DNA is TGTGCCAGCAGTAGGCAGGGGGAATACAATGAGCAGTTCTTC.

This sequence joins TRBV9 and TRBJ1-1; D not resolved. Germline CDR1 and CDR2: SGDLS and YYNGEE. The CDR3 is made up of 14 amino acids. Deletions cut 3 bases from V and 3 bases from J, with 12 bases between. The CDR3 here is CASSGGRRDTEAFF. CDR3 nucleotide sequence: TGTGCCAGCAGCGGCGGGCGGCGAGACACTGAAGCTTTCTTT.

The chain links TRBV19 to TRBJ2-7, with D maybe TRBD1 (6 bases). The CDR3 sequence is 16 residues long. V shed 3 bases and J shed 3 bases, with 18 bases lying between them. CDR1 is LNHDA and CDR2 is SQIVND in the germline V gene (reference sequence). DNA for the CDR3: TGTGCCAGTAGTATTTTTCGAGGACAGCAGTTCTACGAGCAGTACTTC. It yields the protein CASSIFRGQQFYEQYF.

This clone was counted once. The chain carries TRBV4-2 and TRBJ1-5, with D perhaps matching TRBD1 (5 bases). CDR3 length: 16 amino acids. Germline-derived CDR1 and CDR2 are LGHNA and YNFKEQ. The V gene lost 1 base and the J gene lost 3 bases, with 13 bases spanning the gap. The CDR3 nucleotides are TGTGCCAGCAGCCAAGTCTTGGGGGAGCTCAATCAGCCCCAGCATTTT. Translated, it gives CASSQVLGELNQPQHF.

This clone was seen only once. The chain employs TRBV6-5 and TRBJ2-7; 10 bases fit TRBD1. Germline V gene data show CDR1 as MNHEY and CDR2 as SVGAGI. V gave up 5 bases and J gave up 2 bases; unmatched junction bases: 6. CDR3 size: 15 residues. The CDR3 loop reads CASSSIDRGPYEQYF. The CDR3 DNA is TGTGCCAGCAGTAGTATCGACAGGGGGCCCTACGAGCAGTACTTC.

This chain uses TRBV30 with TRBJ1-2, with D hard to call. Germline loops: CDR1 GTSNPN, CDR2 SVGIG (reference sequence). The CDR3 extends over 12 amino acids. V was cut by 1 base and J by 4 bases, with 7 bases left in between. CDR3 coding DNA: TGTGCCTGGAGTGGGGGAGGCTATGGCTACACCTTC. It is translated as CAWSGGGYGYTF.

The rearrangement uses TRBV6-5 and TRBJ1-5; D is unclear. V was clipped by 6 bases and J by 2 bases, with 14 bases between them. This CDR3 spans 15 amino acids. The germline gives CDR1 MNHEY, CDR2 SVGAGI. The CDR3 DNA reads as TGTGCCAGCAGAACCACCCTCGGCGGCAATCAGCCCCAGCATTTT. Its protein is CASRTTLGGNQPQHF.

This rearrangement joins TRBV2 to TRBJ2-5; the D is unclear. Germline V lookup: CDR1 SNHLY, CDR2 FYNNEI. The CDR3 loop spans 13 amino acids. V was shortened by 2 bases and J by 1 base, with 5 bases between the two germline ends. The CDR3 sequence: CASSELAQETQYF. The CDR3 DNA is TGTGCCAGCAGTGAATTAGCCCAAGAGACCCAGTACTTC.

V is TRBV11-3 and J is TRBJ1-2, with TRBD1 matching 10 bases. The germline CDR1 and CDR2 sequences are SGHNT and YENEEA. The CDR3 is 13 residues long. The trim removed 4 bases at V and 13 bases at J, leaving 9 bases unmatched. The chain's CDR3 is CASSSGTGVGVTF. CDR3 bases: TGTGCCAGCAGCTCCGGGACAGGGGTAGGGGTCACCTTC.

The count of this clone is one. The V call is TRBV9, the J call TRBJ2-5; 7 bases map to TRBD2. Germline V gene data show CDR1 as SGDLS and CDR2 as YYNGEE. After removal of 0 bases from V and 5 bases from J, the junction contained 10 bases not matched to a gene. The length of the CDR3 is 16 residues. CDR3 sequence reads: CASSVAGGRAGETQYF. DNA of the CDR3: TGTGCCAGCAGCGTAGCAGGTGGGAGGGCGGGGGAGACCCAGTACTTC.

This chain uses TRBV19 with TRBJ2-2; 9 bases agree with TRBD2. Germline lookup yields CDR1 LNHDA and CDR2 SQIVND (reference sequence). CDR3 length: 16 residues. The V and J ends lost 3 bases and 1 base, in that order; junction bases with no gene match: 3. The CDR3 sequence: CASSIMRGGNTGELFF. CDR3 coding DNA: TGTGCCAGTAGTATTATGCGGGGGGGGAACACCGGGGAGCTGTTTTTT.

This clone is a singleton in its sample. The chain links TRBV4-3 to TRBJ2-7; tentatively, D is TRBD1 (6 bases). From germline, CDR1 is LGHNA and CDR2 YSLEER. This CDR3 contains 14 residues. The germline V and J ends were trimmed by 0 bases and 7 bases, with 13 bases remaining between them. The CDR3 coding sequence is TGCGCCAGCAGCCAAGATCTAGGAGACAGGGAGCAGTACTTC. Its translation: CASSQDLGDREQYF.

As concerns this clone: This sample also contains other DNA sequences that code for the same CDR3. The chain uses TRBV27 and TRBJ1-5, with unresolved D. Per the germline V gene, CDR1 is MNHEY and CDR2 is SMNVEV (reference sequence). V lost 3 bases, J lost 3 bases, and 9 bases lay in between. The CDR3 consists of 14 residues. The CDR3 loop reads CASSFGESNQPQHF. The CDR3 bases are TGTGCCAGCAGTTTTGGGGAATCCAATCAGCCCCAGCATTTT.

This chain uses TRBV12-5 with TRBJ2-2; the D gene is possibly TRBD2 (6 bases). Trimming took 0 bases from V and 7 from J, leaving 15 bases between them. Germline CDR1 and CDR2: LGHNT and FRNRAP. The CDR3 contains 16 residues. The CDR3, as DNA: TGTGCTAGTGGTTTGGTACTGGGGCGGGACCACGGGGAGCTGTTTTTT. This codes for CASGLVLGRDHGELFF.

The V gene is TRBV7-9, the J gene TRBJ1-6, with 9 bases aligning to TRBD1. Losses at the gene ends were 2 bases for V and 3 bases for J; bases not matched to a gene: 2. Germline V gene data show CDR1 as SEHNR and CDR2 as FQNEAQ (reference sequence). The length of the CDR3 is 16 residues. The DNA of the CDR3 is TGTGCCAGCAGCTTAAGGACAGGGGTCTATAATTCACCCCTCCACTTT. Translated: CASSLRTGVYNSPLHF.

Only a few counts were recorded for this clone. J is TRBJ1-2 and V is TRBV3-1 (or the pseudogene TRBV3-2); maybe TRBD1 (5 bases). This CDR3 region has 14 residues. CDR1 LGHDT and CDR2 YNNKEL come from the germline V gene (reference sequence). Trimming took off 4 bases at V and 8 bases at J, with 17 bases between the two ends. The CDR3, as DNA: TGTGCCAGCAGCCGCGACGGGACCTCCAGCGGCTACACCTTC. Translation: CASSRDGTSSGYTF.

The chain combines TRBV7-2 with TRBJ2-7, with D unresolved. V was shortened by 2 bases and J by 4 bases, with 9 bases between the two germline ends. CDR3 length: 13 residues. Germline V gene sequence: CDR1 SGHTA, CDR2 FQGNSA. The CDR3 is CASSLSRIYEQYF. The CDR3 region has the DNA TGTGCCAGCAGCTTATCAAGGATATACGAGCAGTACTTC.

Comments on this clone: Other nucleotide sequences in the sample specify the same CDR3. The chain employs TRBV15 and TRBJ1-1; D not resolved. V shed 0 bases and J shed 5 bases, with 10 bases lying between them. CDR3 size: 14 residues. Per germline, CDR1 LNHNV and CDR2 YYDKDF (reference sequence). As DNA, the CDR3 is TGTGCCACCAGCAGAGATCGGGTCTTGACTGAAGCTTTCTTT. Translating it yields CATSRDRVLTEAFF.

The chain carries TRBV4-3 and TRBJ2-7; a weak D match, TRBD2 (6 bases). The CDR3 length is 14 residues. Trimming took 0 bases from V and 5 from J, leaving 11 bases between them. Per the germline V gene, CDR1 is LGHNA and CDR2 is YSLEER. As DNA, the CDR3 is TGCGCCAGCAGCCAAGATCAGGGAGGCAACGAGCAGTACTTC. As protein: CASSQDQGGNEQYF.

In DNA form, the CDR3 reads TGTGCCAGCAGCCAGGAAACGGGAACTGAAGCTTTCTTT. Translated: CASSQETGTEAFF. The V and J genes are TRBV11-2 and TRBJ1-1; no firm D call. Trimming removed 5 bases at V and 5 bases at J, with 12 bases between. In germline, CDR1 is SGHAT, CDR2 FQNNGV. The CDR3 has 13 residues.

The chain links TRBV7-8 to TRBJ1-6; maybe TRBD1 (5 bases). The CDR3 extends over 15 amino acids. Germline CDR1 SGHVS, CDR2 FQNEAQ. The V and J ends lost 1 base and 7 bases respectively, with 11 bases between them. The CDR3 is CASSLGGAVNSPLHF. The CDR3 DNA reads as TGTGCCAGCAGCTTAGGAGGGGCCGTAAATTCACCCCTCCACTTT.

This clone was seen a few times. V gene TRBV7-9 combines with J gene TRBJ1-3; 8 bases agree with TRBD1. The germline CDR1 and CDR2 sequences are SEHNR and FQNEAQ (reference sequence). After removal of 5 bases from V and 7 bases from J, the junction contained 7 bases not matched to a gene. This CDR3 contains 14 residues. The CDR3 DNA follows: TGTGCCAGCAGCGCCCAGGGGGCAAGGAACACCATATATTTT. Its protein product is CASSAQGARNTIYF. Full variable domain (missing parts from reference TRBV7-9 and TRBJ1-3): DTGVSQNPRHKITKRGQNVTFRCDPISEHNRLYWYRQTLGQGPEFLTYFQNEAQLEKSRLLSDRFSAERPKGSFSTLEIQRTEQGDSAMYLCASSAQGARNTIYFGEGSWLTVV.

V and J are TRBV7-6 and TRBJ2-5, with 7 bases aligning to TRBD2. CDR1 is SGHVS, CDR2 FNYEAQ, per germline. V lost 3 bases, J lost 1 base, and 5 bases stayed unmatched. This CDR3 has 15 residues. As DNA, the CDR3 is TGTGCCAGCAGCTTCCTGGGGGGGAGCCAAGAGACCCAGTACTTC. Translated, it gives CASSFLGGSQETQYF.

The chain carries TRBV29-1 and TRBJ2-7; tentatively, D is TRBD1 or TRBD2 (5 bases each). V was trimmed by 4 bases and J by 5 bases, leaving 18 bases between them. This CDR3 is 14 amino acids long. Germline-derived CDR1 and CDR2 are SQVTM and ANQGSEA. CDR3 loop: CSVGALTGLNEQYF. In nucleotides, the CDR3 is TGCAGCGTTGGGGCCCTCACAGGACTGAACGAGCAGTACTTC.